This T cell receptor (beta chain) emerged from a study of T cells in Graves' hyperthyroidism and ophthalmopathy. Template material for amplifying TCR beta CDR3 regions consisted of RNA transcripts. During a first-round RT-PCR of the TCR CDR3, the HTBI primer set was used. TCRdb reanalysed the multiplex PCR reads using MiXCR and keeps one entry per CDR3 protein. This table has about 560,000 distinct CDR3 sequences, approximately 15% appearing once. This clonotype occurred a few times. The germline V gene encodes CDR1 MNHEY and CDR2 SMNVEV (reference sequence). The CDR3 sequence is 15 residues long. V was clipped by 7 bases and J by 2 bases; unmatched bases: 7.

The chain uses TRBV27 and TRBJ2-2; TRBD2 agrees at 7 bases. This receptor was identified in a woman aged 18 to 35 with Graves' hyperthyroidism. Input material: blood. CDR3 region: CASKRGRGNTGELFF. The CDR3 DNA is TGTGCCAGCAAGCGGGGAAGAGGTAACACCGGGGAGCTGTTTTTT.